This passage covers 30 T cell receptor beta chains from one sample sequenced in a study of post-analysis software for immune sequencing data. Study-level results: Five TRBV segments occurring more often in patients than controls included TRBV5-6, TRBV5-1 and TRBV20-1.

These TCRs' antigens remain unknown. Sequencing libraries made from TCR beta cDNA carried unique molecular identifiers. TCRdb used MiXCR to reprocess the PCR reads, holding one entry per CDR3 protein. The sample has hundreds of thousands of distinct CDR3 sequences; approximately 50% are singletons. Sequencing input: blood. Every receptor here comes from a girl aged 5-17 years with multiple sclerosis.

This clonotype was recorded a few times. The chain's CDR3 is CASSSGATNEKLFF. CDR3 nucleotide sequence: TGTGCCAGCAGTTCAGGTGCAACTAATGAAAAACTGTTTTTT. The chain has TRBV12-3 or TRBV12-4 and TRBJ1-4; unclear D gene. Trimming shortened V by 4 bases and J by 0 bases, and 6 bases separated the two germline ends. This CDR3 contains 14 residues.

The chain recombines TRBV4-2 with TRBJ2-1, with 8 bases lining up with TRBD2. The CDR3 is made up of 16 amino acids. The V segment lost 0 bases and the J segment 6 bases; nucleotides outside the gene matches: 7. The germline CDR1 and CDR2 sequences are LGHNA and YNFKEQ. In nucleotides, the CDR3 is TGTGCCAGCAGCCAAGATTTGACGGGAGGGCGCAATGAGCAGTTCTTC. Protein product: CASSQDLTGGRNEQFF.

V gene TRBV12-3 or TRBV12-4 combines with J gene TRBJ2-7, with D tentatively TRBD2 (5 bases). The germline V and J ends were trimmed by 8 bases and 5 bases, with 16 bases remaining between them. The CDR3 sequence is 13 residues long. CDR3 sequence reads: CASCWRVGHEQYF. DNA of the CDR3: TGTGCCAGCTGCTGGCGGGTTGGGCACGAGCAGTACTTC.

This clonotype has only a few counts. The chain carries TRBV12-5 and TRBJ2-5, with TRBD2 matching over 9 bases. The germline gives CDR1 LGHNT, CDR2 FRNRAP. J lost 2 bases, V lost 4 bases, and 5 bases had no gene match. The CDR3 runs 15 residues. The CDR3, as DNA: TGTGCTAGTGGTTCTCGGACTAGCGATCAAGAGACCCAGTACTTC. Translation: CASGSRTSDQETQYF.

The chain couples TRBV7-9 to TRBJ2-1, with a weak D call TRBD2 (6 bases). This CDR3 has 16 residues. Germline CDR1 SEHNR, CDR2 FQNEAQ (reference sequence). V lost 5 bases and J 4 bases, leaving 18 bases between the germline ends. The CDR3 loop is CASSHQTSKTYNEQFF. CDR3 nucleotide sequence: TGTGCCAGCAGCCACCAGACTAGTAAAACTTACAATGAGCAGTTCTTC.

J is TRBJ2-5 and V is TRBV20-1, with D perhaps matching TRBD1 (5 bases). The CDR3 runs 13 residues. Germline V gene sequence: CDR1 DFQATT, CDR2 SNEGSKA (reference sequence). V was clipped by 5 bases and J by 3 bases, with 13 bases between them. This CDR3 is CSAGVQGKETQYF. CDR3 nucleotides: TGCAGTGCTGGAGTGCAGGGTAAAGAGACCCAGTACTTC.

The rearrangement joins TRBV7-2 to TRBJ1-2; D is perhaps TRBD1 (5 bases). V lost 5 bases to trimming and J lost 2 bases, with 12 bases between them. Germline V gene sequence: CDR1 SGHTA, CDR2 FQGNSA. The CDR3 has 14 amino acids. CDR3 in DNA: TGTGCCAGCAGCCCGCAGGGACCCAACTATGGCTACACCTTC. Residues: CASSPQGPNYGYTF.

This clonotype was recorded once. The chain has TRBV25-1 and TRBJ2-5; a possible D gene is TRBD2 (6 bases). The closer fit of TRBJ2-7 to the DNA end suggests the J call may be wrong. Germline CDR1 reads MGHDK; CDR2 reads SYGVNS. The CDR3 consists of 13 residues. The CDR3 sequence is CASSEYGGNEQYF. The CDR3, as DNA: TGTGCCAGCAGTGAATATGGGGGGAACGAGCAGTACTTC.

There are a few counts of this clonotype. This chain links TRBV20-1 with TRBJ1-2; D unresolved. V gave up 5 bases and J gave up 3 bases, with 4 bases separating them. The CDR3 length is 10 residues. Germline V gene data show CDR1 as DFQATT and CDR2 as SNEGSKA (reference sequence). The CDR3 nucleotides read TGCAGTGCTTTAGACTATGGCTACACCTTC. Translating gives CSALDYGYTF.

V gene TRBV20-1 combines with J gene TRBJ2-5, with 9 bases fitting TRBD1. V lost 6 bases and J lost 4; bases outside the gene matches: 3. Germline V lookup: CDR1 DFQATT, CDR2 SNEGSKA (reference sequence). The CDR3 has 12 amino acids. This chain's CDR3 is CSAADRGETQYF. The CDR3 coding sequence is TGCAGTGCGGCGGACAGGGGAGAGACCCAGTACTTC.

The J gene is TRBJ2-3, the V gene TRBV3-1, with a tentative D call TRBD2 (5 bases). Per the germline V gene, CDR1 is LGHDT and CDR2 is YNNKEL (reference sequence). The V end was cut by 4 bases, the J end by 8 bases, with 19 bases between. CDR3 length: 15 residues. Here the CDR3 reads CASSPSSGGRVTQYF. The CDR3 bases are TGTGCCAGCAGCCCTTCTTCGGGCGGGCGCGTTACGCAGTATTTT.

This clonotype was found a few times. The chain has TRBV7-9 and TRBJ1-2, with D unresolved. Germline CDR1 is SEHNR and CDR2 is FQNEAQ (reference sequence). The CDR3 is made up of 12 amino acids. The V gene lost 7 bases and the J gene lost 8 bases, with 14 bases spanning the gap. The CDR3 reads CASNNPSGGYTF. CDR3 DNA sequence: TGTGCCAGCAACAATCCTAGCGGAGGCTACACCTTC.

The chain carries TRBV6-1 and TRBJ1-1; 7 bases align to TRBD1. The germline V gene encodes CDR1 MNHNS and CDR2 SASEGT. The CDR3 consists of 14 residues. With 5 bases clipped from V and 0 bases from J, the junction kept 3 bases outside the gene matches. CDR3 bases: TGTGCCAGCAGTTTAGACAGGGTGAACACTGAAGCTTTCTTT. Translated, it gives CASSLDRVNTEAFF.

This clonotype came up once. This chain joins TRBV4-2 and TRBJ2-7; 15 positions agree with TRBD2. The CDR3 has 18 amino acids. The germline gives CDR1 LGHNA, CDR2 YNFKEQ. V was pared by 3 bases and J by 2 bases, with 8 bases of the junction left unmatched. The CDR3 is CASSQDLGTSGGPYEQYF. The CDR3 coding sequence is TGTGCCAGCAGCCAGGATTTAGGGACTAGCGGGGGGCCCTACGAGCAGTACTTC.

This chain joins TRBV20-1 and TRBJ2-7; D possibly uses TRBD1 or TRBD2 (5 bases each). This CDR3 region has 14 residues. Germline lookup yields CDR1 DFQATT and CDR2 SNEGSKA (reference sequence). Trimming pared 3 bases from V and 7 bases from J, leaving 19 bases between. For the CDR3, the DNA is TGCAGTGCTAGGCCGGGACGAGAAGTTGTGGAGCAGTACTTC. The encoded protein is CSARPGREVVEQYF.

The chain carries TRBV29-1 and TRBJ2-5; 7 bases line up with TRBD2. The junction had 13 bases not matched to a gene; V was cut back by 4 bases and J by 5 bases. From germline, CDR1 is SQVTM and CDR2 ANQGSEA. The CDR3 runs 15 residues. The CDR3 coding sequence is TGCAGCGTTGGTTCGGGCGGGAGAGGAATGGAGACCCAGTACTTC. As protein: CSVGSGGRGMETQYF.

The chain combines TRBV29-1 with TRBJ2-7; perhaps TRBD1 as D (5 bases). The germline V and J ends were trimmed by 6 bases and 0 bases, with 12 bases remaining between them. The CDR3 has 13 residues. Germline V gene data show CDR1 as SQVTM and CDR2 as ANQGSEA. In nucleotides, the CDR3 is TGCAGCGTGTGTCAGGACAACTCCTACGAGCAGTACTTC. Encoded protein: CSVCQDNSYEQYF.

This chain joins TRBV6-2 or TRBV6-3 and TRBJ2-4; D gene unclear. V gave up 2 bases and J gave up 7 bases, with 21 bases separating them. The CDR3 length is 17 residues. In germline, CDR1 is MNHEY, CDR2 SVGEGT. CDR3 loop: CASSYPPRNQGGNIQYF. The CDR3 nucleotides read TGTGCCAGCAGTTACCCACCGCGTAACCAAGGTGGTAACATTCAGTACTTC.

V usage is TRBV6-6 and J usage is TRBJ1-1; TRBD1 agrees at 8 bases. Trimming took 6 bases from V and 4 from J; bases not matched to a gene: 13. Germline assignment: CDR1 MNHNY and CDR2 SVGAGI (reference sequence). There are 16 residues in the CDR3. The DNA of the CDR3 is TGTGCCAGCAGCTCACCCGGGACAGGCGCTCGCACTGAAGCTTTCTTT. It translates to CASSSPGTGARTEAFF.

This clonotype was counted once. The chain employs TRBV7-8 and TRBJ2-3; perhaps TRBD2 as D (6 bases). This CDR3 is built from 15 residues. Germline V gene data show CDR1 as SGHVS and CDR2 as FQNEAQ. Trimming stripped 5 bases from V and 6 bases from J, with 18 bases between. The CDR3 DNA sequence: TGTGCCAGCAGCCCCACTAGAAGCGGAGGGGATACGCAGTATTTT. Protein sequence: CASSPTRSGGDTQYF.

The chain couples TRBV7-2 to TRBJ2-3; D is possibly TRBD2 (6 bases). The ends were cut back, 1 base at V and 0 bases at J, with 20 bases in the middle. Germline V gene data show CDR1 as SGHTA and CDR2 as FQGNSA. CDR3 length: 19 residues. This CDR3 reads CASSLETAGRRLSTDTQYF. In DNA form, the CDR3 reads TGTGCCAGCAGCTTAGAGACGGCGGGACGGAGGTTAAGCACAGATACGCAGTATTTT.

V is TRBV29-1 and J is TRBJ1-1; unclear D gene. This CDR3 has 14 amino acids. Germline CDR1 SQVTM, CDR2 ANQGSEA. V lost 4 bases to trimming and J lost 2 bases, with 14 bases between them. The CDR3 loop is CSVGPLAVNTEAFF. For the CDR3, the DNA is TGCAGCGTTGGTCCCTTGGCAGTAAACACTGAAGCTTTCTTT.

The J gene is TRBJ2-5, the V gene TRBV20-1, with D unresolved. The last part of the DNA fits TRBJ2-7 better; the J call may be wrong. There are 11 residues in the CDR3. Germline CDR1 is DFQATT and CDR2 is SNEGSKA (reference sequence). Written as DNA, the CDR3 is TGCAGTGCCGTGACCAGCTACGAGCAGTACTTC. Residues: CSAVTSYEQYF.

The gene calls are TRBV5-1 and TRBJ2-1, with D perhaps matching TRBD1 (5 bases). Trimming stripped 2 bases from V and 10 bases from J, with 10 bases between. The CDR3 has 12 amino acids. Germline V gene lookup returns CDR1 SGHRS and CDR2 YFSETQ. The CDR3 spells CASSFTGREQFF. CDR3 nucleotide sequence: TGCGCCAGCAGCTTTACAGGTCGGGAGCAGTTCTTC.

The chain recombines TRBV6-5 with TRBJ2-7; 8 nucleotides line up with TRBD1. CDR3 length: 15 amino acids. Germline V gives CDR1 MNHEY, CDR2 SVGAGI. V lost 2 bases to trimming and J lost 2 bases; unmatched junction nucleotides: 5. The CDR3 sequence is CASSYGRGPPYEQYF. CDR3 nucleotides: TGTGCCAGCAGTTACGGCAGGGGGCCCCCCTACGAGCAGTACTTC.

This clonotype has just a few counts. The J gene is TRBJ2-7, the V gene TRBV29-1, with D hard to call. The V end lost 6 bases, the J end lost 4 bases, and 19 bases lay between the germline ends. Per germline, CDR1 SQVTM and CDR2 ANQGSEA. The CDR3 runs to 14 residues. CDR3 sequence: CSVRGSGSLYEQYF. The CDR3 coding sequence is TGCAGCGTCCGTGGCTCAGGATCTTTGTACGAGCAGTACTTC.

This clonotype was recorded once. This rearrangement joins TRBV5-1 to TRBJ2-4, with 10 positions matching TRBD1. Judging by the DNA end, TRBJ2-7 fits better; the J call may be wrong. Germline V gene sequence: CDR1 SGHRS, CDR2 YFSETQ. The CDR3 length is 15 residues. In DNA, the CDR3 is TGCGCCAGCAGGACCCGGGACAGGGGATTGGACGAGCAGTACTTC. Protein sequence: CASRTRDRGLDEQYF.

CDR3 protein: CASSGIVSEQYF. Here the CDR3 DNA reads TGTGCCAGCAGTGGTATTGTGAGCGAGCAGTACTTC. The chain links TRBV6-1 to TRBJ2-5; the D is unclear. The last part of the DNA fits TRBJ2-7 better; the J call may be wrong. The CDR3 runs to 12 residues. Germline CDR1 MNHNS, CDR2 SASEGT.

The chain is built from TRBV7-9 and TRBJ2-3; D remains unclear. The germline gives CDR1 SEHNR, CDR2 FQNEAQ (reference sequence). With 1 base removed from V and 1 base from J, the gap between germline ends came to 15 bases. The length of the CDR3 is 17 residues. CDR3 DNA: TGTGCCAGCAGCTTAGAAAGGCTTCTTGGACGCACAGATACGCAGTATTTT. Translating gives CASSLERLLGRTDTQYF.

The chain links TRBV6-5 to TRBJ2-7; a possible D gene is TRBD2 (6 bases). Trimming left V 7 bases short and J 0 bases short, with 16 bases between. The CDR3 runs 15 residues. Germline V gene data show CDR1 as MNHEY and CDR2 as SVGAGI. This chain's CDR3 is CASKHPREHSYEQYF. CDR3 coding DNA: TGTGCCAGCAAGCACCCCCGGGAGCACTCCTACGAGCAGTACTTC.